The clone carrying this T cell receptor (beta chain) was seen a few times. Construction of TCR beta libraries relied on iRepertoire HTBI primers and on Arm-PCR targeting CDR3 regions. Using its own MiXCR run on the multiplex PCR reads, TCRdb lists one record per CDR3 protein. Among under 700,000 distinct CDR3 sequences listed, around 15% were seen once. This entry comes from a study of regulatory T cells in long-lasting Graves disease. Time point given: newly diagnosed GD, antithyroid drugs for less than 3 months. RNA from PBMCs was the source of the TCR library. An endocrinology department located in Xi'an, China, was where the patients came from. The same sample was also studied in work on T cells in Graves' hyperthyroidism and ophthalmopathy.

The receptor's source is a woman aged 40-65 years with Graves disease. Sequencing used peripheral blood mononuclear cells (PBMCs), obtained at new diagnosis, from a patient treated with antithyroid drugs.

In DNA form, the CDR3 reads TGTGCCAGCTCATTTGGACCTGGTGGGGCCTACGAGCAGTACTTC. Translating gives CASSFGPGGAYEQYF. V usage is TRBV18 and J usage is TRBJ2-7, with D unclear. V gave up 5 bases and J gave up 2 bases, with 16 bases separating them. This CDR3 region has 15 residues. Germline CDR1 reads KGHSH; CDR2 reads LQKENI.